One sample yielded the 23 T cell receptor beta chains listed below, sequenced in a study of blood T cell repertoires in COVID-19. Produced via immunoSEQ multiplex PCR; TCRdb's table is partial and in-frame only. There are hundreds of thousands of clones in the sample; 90% occur only once, and more than 0.85% lies in the top ten. Source material: peripheral blood. These receptors all come from a woman between 40 and 50 years old with COVID-19, enrolled during active disease.

This clone was recorded once. The V and J genes are TRBV3-1 (or the pseudogene TRBV3-2) and TRBJ2-7; 9 positions match TRBD1. Germline V gene sequence: CDR1 LGHDT, CDR2 YNNKEL (reference sequence). CDR3 size: 16 residues. The junction had 7 bases not matched to a gene; V was cut back by 3 bases and J by 1 base. CDR3 nucleotide sequence: TGTGCCAGCAGCCATTGGGGACAGGGCCTTTCCTACGAGCAGTACTTC. Protein: CASSHWGQGLSYEQYF.

The rearrangement joins TRBV5-1 to TRBJ1-2; the D is unclear. V lost 0 bases and J 6 bases, leaving 21 bases between the germline ends. Germline CDR1 SGHRS, CDR2 YFSETQ. The CDR3 loop spans 17 amino acids. CDR3 loop: CASSLAVSTALRDGYTF. DNA for the CDR3: TGCGCCAGCAGCTTGGCCGTTTCGACCGCACTTCGGGATGGCTACACCTTC.

The CDR3 nucleotides are TGTGCCAGCAGCGTAGATCCCACTAGCGGGTGGAGCACAGATACGCAGTATTTT. The encoded protein is CASSVDPTSGWSTDTQYF. The chain combines TRBV9 with TRBJ2-3, with TRBD2 matching over 9 bases. J gave up 0 bases and V 0 bases, and 8 bases lay outside the gene matches. The CDR3 extends over 18 amino acids. Germline V gives CDR1 SGDLS, CDR2 YYNGEE.

The chain employs TRBV28 and TRBJ1-6; 7 bases line up with TRBD1. Per germline, CDR1 MDHEN and CDR2 SYDVKM. CDR3 length: 15 amino acids. Losses at the gene ends were 8 bases for V and 8 bases for J; bases not matched to a gene: 12. The CDR3 DNA sequence: TGTGCCAGCCAAGGGGGCCAGGGGATTGATTCACCCCTCCACTTT. This translates into CASQGGQGIDSPLHF.

CDR3 in amino acids: CSVAQGNTEAFF. Written as DNA, the CDR3 is TGCAGCGTAGCTCAGGGGAACACTGAAGCTTTCTTT. The chain uses TRBV29-1 and TRBJ1-1; a weak D match, TRBD1 (5 bases). CDR1 is SQVTM and CDR2 is ANQGSEA in the germline V gene. The CDR3 consists of 12 residues. V was trimmed by 6 bases and J by 1 base, leaving 9 bases between them.

This chain joins TRBV4-3 and TRBJ2-1, with 7 positions matching TRBD2. The V gene end was trimmed by 2 bases and the J gene end by 5 bases; junction bases not matched to a gene: 9. From germline, CDR1 is LGHNA and CDR2 YSLEER. This CDR3 spans 16 amino acids. The CDR3 here is CASSQFTGTNNNEQFF. The CDR3, as DNA: TGCGCCAGCAGCCAATTTACCGGGACTAACAACAATGAGCAGTTCTTC.

The chain combines TRBV19 with TRBJ1-3, with no clear D. V was cut by 4 bases and J by 3 bases, with 16 bases left in between. Germline CDR1 LNHDA, CDR2 SQIVND (reference sequence). CDR3 length: 16 residues. In nucleotides, the CDR3 is TGTGCCAGTAGTACCCCGACGGAGCTCTATGGAAACACCATATATTTT. Its translation is CASSTPTELYGNTIYF.

The V and J genes are TRBV13 and TRBJ2-7; a possible D gene is TRBD1 (5 bases). The CDR3 consists of 15 residues. Germline V lookup: CDR1 PRHDT, CDR2 FYEKMQ (reference sequence). The V end was cut by 3 bases, the J end by 5 bases, with 17 bases between. DNA of the CDR3: TGTGCCAGCAGCTTTAACATCTTAGGACAACACGAGCAGTACTTC. Translating gives CASSFNILGQHEQYF.

This chain joins TRBV19 and TRBJ2-5; TRBD1 matches 7 bases. Trimming took 6 bases from V and 5 from J; bases not matched to a gene: 9. The CDR3 sequence is 14 residues long. CDR1 is LNHDA and CDR2 is SQIVND in the germline V gene (reference sequence). The CDR3 spells CASSQQGPVETQYF. CDR3 in DNA: TGTGCCAGTAGCCAACAGGGGCCCGTGGAGACCCAGTACTTC.

V usage is TRBV7-2 and J usage is TRBJ2-7; TRBD1 agrees at 8 bases. CDR3 length equals 16 residues. Germline V gene data show CDR1 as SGHTA and CDR2 as FQGNSA. V was clipped by 5 bases and J by 2 bases; unmatched bases: 11. The CDR3 loop is CASSRHPDRETYEQYF. The CDR3 coding sequence is TGTGCCAGCAGCCGCCATCCGGACAGGGAAACCTACGAGCAGTACTTC.

The chain joins TRBV27 to TRBJ2-3, with D uncertain. The V end lost 3 bases, the J end lost 1 base, and 8 bases lay between the germline ends. The length of the CDR3 is 14 residues. Looked up from germline, CDR1 is MNHEY and CDR2 is SMNVEV (reference sequence). Here the CDR3 DNA reads TGTGCCAGCAGTTTTCGGTATCGCACAGATACGCAGTATTTT. This translates into CASSFRYRTDTQYF.

The chain couples TRBV5-1 to TRBJ1-4; TRBD1 matches 7 bases. The germline V gene has CDR1 SGHRS and CDR2 YFSETQ. The CDR3 runs 15 residues. Trimming removed 4 bases from V and 0 bases from J; junction bases left unmatched: 3. The CDR3 spells CASSGTGATNEKLFF. CDR3 coding DNA: TGCGCCAGCAGCGGCACAGGGGCAACTAATGAAAAACTGTTTTTT.

This chain connects TRBV2 to TRBJ2-1; TRBD2 aligns across 7 bases. The germline V gene has CDR1 SNHLY and CDR2 FYNNEI. The trim removed 4 bases at V and 6 bases at J, leaving 6 bases unmatched. This CDR3 comprises 14 residues. In nucleotides, the CDR3 is TGTGCCAGCAGTGCCCTAGCGGATCCCAATGAGCAGTTCTTC. Its protein product is CASSALADPNEQFF.

This rearrangement joins TRBV7-2 to TRBJ1-3; 10 bases agree with TRBD1. This CDR3 is built from 16 residues. Germline V gene sequence: CDR1 SGHTA, CDR2 FQGNSA. J lost 5 bases, V lost 4 bases, and 8 bases had no gene match. The CDR3: CASSWGTGAPRNTIYF. In DNA, the CDR3 is TGTGCCAGCAGCTGGGGGACAGGGGCACCTCGAAACACCATATATTTT.

This clone was found once. The rearrangement uses TRBV7-3 and TRBJ2-1; D is perhaps TRBD1 (6 bases). The V end lost 4 bases, the J end lost 10 bases, and 8 bases lay between the germline ends. The germline V gene has CDR1 SGHTA and CDR2 FQGTGA. The CDR3 sequence is 11 residues long. CDR3 sequence: CASSSGTEQFF. The CDR3 DNA follows: TGTGCCAGCAGCTCGGGGACAGAGCAGTTCTTC. Full variable domain (rest looked up from reference TRBV7-3 and TRBJ2-1): GAGVSQTPSNKVTEKGKYVELRCDPISGHTALYWYRQSLGQGPEFLIYFQGTGAADDSGLPNDRFFAVRPEGSVSTLKIQRTERGDSAVYLCASSSGTEQFFGPGTRLTVL.

As regards this clone: At one of its ends the junction is not consistent with the germline gene, which may arise from a read error. V and J are TRBV7-7 and TRBJ2-5; 12 nucleotides agree with TRBD1. The CDR3 is 16 residues long. Germline assignment: CDR1 SSHAT and CDR2 FNYEAQ (reference sequence). CDR3 sequence: CASSRNPGQGATTQYF. Here the CDR3 DNA reads TGTGCTAGCAGCCGTAATCCGGGACAGGGGGCGACGACCCAGTACTTC.

Worth noting for this clone: An end of the junction differs from the germline gene, which may be a read error. V gene TRBV7-9 combines with J gene TRBJ2-7; no clear D gene. In germline, CDR1 is SEHNR, CDR2 FQNEAQ (reference sequence). The CDR3 is 13 amino acids. This chain's CDR3 is CASTLQNSYEQYF. The DNA of the CDR3 is TGTGCCAGCACCTTACAGAATTCCTACGAGCAGTACTTC.

The rearrangement joins TRBV24-1 to TRBJ1-5; D is unresolved. Germline lookup yields CDR1 KGHDR and CDR2 SFDVKD. The germline V and J ends were trimmed by 5 bases and 5 bases, with 9 bases remaining between them. This CDR3 is built from 13 residues. In DNA form, the CDR3 reads TGTGCCACCAGTGTTTCCGGGGATCAGCCCCAGCATTTT. The encoded protein is CATSVSGDQPQHF.

The chain joins TRBV7-8 to TRBJ2-3; 10 bases match TRBD2. The CDR3 is 16 residues long. J gave up 5 bases and V 5 bases, and 10 bases lay outside the gene matches. In germline, CDR1 is SGHVS, CDR2 FQNEAQ. The CDR3 DNA sequence: TGTGCCAGCAGCACCTGGACTAGCGGATGGGGAGATACGCAGTATTTT. This encodes CASSTWTSGWGDTQYF.

The V and J genes are TRBV7-2 and TRBJ1-6; D may be TRBD1 (6 bases). Germline V gives CDR1 SGHTA, CDR2 FQGNSA. CDR3 length equals 17 residues. The V gene lost 3 bases and the J gene lost 7 bases, with 19 bases spanning the gap. Here the CDR3 DNA reads TGTGCCAGCAGCTTTTGGGGGGGGGCCGGTGGGAATTCACCCCTCCACTTT. This sequence encodes CASSFWGGAGGNSPLHF.

This chain links TRBV5-5 with TRBJ1-3, with 7 bases aligning to TRBD1. V trimming: 0 bases; J trimming: 8 bases; junction bases outside the gene matches: 11. CDR3 length equals 16 residues. Germline values: CDR1 SGHKS, CDR2 YYEKEE (reference sequence). The chain's CDR3 is CASSLVRQGGRDTIYF. In DNA form, the CDR3 reads TGTGCCAGCAGCTTGGTCCGACAGGGAGGTCGGGACACCATATATTTT.

The rearrangement joins TRBV6-2 or TRBV6-3 to TRBJ2-5, with unresolved D. Trimming took off 9 bases at V and 5 bases at J, with 13 bases between the two ends. Germline loops: CDR1 MNHEY, CDR2 SVGEGT. This CDR3 spans 12 amino acids. The CDR3 protein is CASSPLPETQYF. CDR3 coding DNA: TGTGCCAGTAGCCCCCTACCCGAGACCCAGTACTTC.

The chain links TRBV5-8 to TRBJ2-3, with 8 bases that match TRBD1. CDR3 length: 15 amino acids. Germline trimming cut 4 bases from V and 2 bases from J; bases unmatched to any gene: 6. The germline gives CDR1 SGHTS, CDR2 YDEGEE. The chain's CDR3 is CASSVFQGATDTQYF. DNA of the CDR3: TGTGCCAGCAGCGTGTTCCAGGGGGCCACAGATACGCAGTATTTT.